This TCR beta chain was identified in a study of PD-1 blockade in classical Hodgkin lymphoma. Study-level information: On a schedule of every 2 weeks, patients received nivolumab 3 mg/kg intravenously.

Time point specified: cycle 4 day 1 (C4D1), after six to seven weeks of nivolumab. After autologous stem cell transplantation all patients relapsed, and prior brentuximab vedotin exposure differed between cohorts. General observations from the study: Prior to therapy, complete responders displayed diversity much like that of newly diagnosed patients.

Assay used: immunoSEQ multiplex PCR; TCRdb lists only in-frame clones, some missing. The data hold 110,000 or so clones, with more than 70% observed a single time. The CDR3 consists of 16 residues. After removal of 5 bases from V and 5 bases from J, the junction contained 13 bases not matched to a gene. Looked up from germline, CDR1 is SEHNR and CDR2 is FQNEAQ (reference sequence). Worth noting for this clone: Its specificity is not known.

The chain uses TRBV7-9 and TRBJ2-7, with 9 bases identical to TRBD1. This sequence originates from a human donor with classical Hodgkin lymphoma. Sequenced here: peripheral blood mononuclear cells (PBMCs), sampled before the fourth cycle of nivolumab. Here the CDR3 DNA reads TGTGCCAGCAGCCACCTCCCGGGACAGGGTATCGACGAGCAGTACTTC. Its protein product is CASSHLPGQGIDEQYF. The full variable domain, in which reference TRBV7-9 and TRBJ2-7 provide the parts outside the CDR3, is DTGVSQNPRHKITKRGQNVTFRCDPISEHNRLYWYRQTLGQGPEFLTYFQNEAQLEKSRLLSDRFSAERPKGSFSTLEIQRTEQGDSAMYLCASSHLPGQGIDEQYFGPGTRLTVT.